This T cell receptor (beta chain) comes out of a study of control samples from healthy donors and cancer patients. Assay: immunoSEQ multiplex PCR; the TCRdb copy retains only in-frame clones and omits some. The sample has approximately 100,000 clones; around nine tenths are singletons. V was shortened by 0 bases and J by 8 bases, with 7 bases between the two germline ends. Germline assignment: CDR1 KGHDR and CDR2 SFDVKD. The CDR3 is 13 amino acids. The clonotype originates from a human donor in good health. The donor label of this sample is uncertain. The sample consisted of blood. The V gene is TRBV24-1, the J gene TRBJ2-1; no definite D call. The CDR3 DNA is TGTGCCACCAGTGATTTGAATAGCTATGAGCAGTTCTTC. Protein product: CATSDLNSYEQFF.